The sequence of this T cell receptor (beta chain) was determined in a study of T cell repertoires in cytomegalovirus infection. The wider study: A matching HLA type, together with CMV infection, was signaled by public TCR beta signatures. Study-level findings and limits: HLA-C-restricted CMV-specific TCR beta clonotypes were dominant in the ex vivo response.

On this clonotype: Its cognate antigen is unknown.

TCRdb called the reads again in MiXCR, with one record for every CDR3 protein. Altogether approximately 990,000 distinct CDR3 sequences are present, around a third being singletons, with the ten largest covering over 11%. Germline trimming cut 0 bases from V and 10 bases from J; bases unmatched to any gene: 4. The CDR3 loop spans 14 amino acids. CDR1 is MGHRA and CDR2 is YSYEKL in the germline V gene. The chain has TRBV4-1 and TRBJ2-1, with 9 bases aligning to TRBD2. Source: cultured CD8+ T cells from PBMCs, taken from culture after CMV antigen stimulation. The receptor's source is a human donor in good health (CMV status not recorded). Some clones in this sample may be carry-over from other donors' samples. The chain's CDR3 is CASSQEERGDEQFF. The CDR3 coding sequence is TGCGCCAGCAGCCAAGAGGAGCGGGGGGACGAGCAGTTCTTC.